This T cell receptor (beta chain) was obtained from a study of T cell responses to AZD1222 COVID-19 vaccine. Study findings and constraints: Clonal diversity was possibly underestimated; the donors were predominantly white British and more often female. Targets within unmutated variant regions were reportedly found for nearly half of spike-specific TCRs.

The table came from immunoSEQ multiplex PCR; TCRdb's copy has only in-frame clones and leaves some out. The table lists some 150,000 clones, more than 70% of them singletons. The CDR3 runs 12 residues. The germline V gene encodes CDR1 SQVTM and CDR2 ANQGSEA. V lost 7 bases, J lost 5 bases, and 7 bases stayed unmatched. Concerning this clone: Its antigen is undetermined.

Sequenced material: peripheral blood, taken 28 days after the second AZD1222 dose. The receptor was isolated from an adult who received the AZD1222 COVID-19 vaccine. The J gene is TRBJ2-5, the V gene TRBV29-1, with 7 bases identical to TRBD1. CDR3 DNA: TGCAGCGGGAAGACAGGGTCGGAGACCCAGTACTTC. It translates to CSGKTGSETQYF. The full variable domain, in which reference TRBV29-1 and TRBJ2-5 provide the parts outside the CDR3, is SAVISQKPSRDICQRGTSLTIQCQVDSQVTMMFWYRQQPGQSLTLIATANQGSEATYESGFVIDKFPISRPNLTFSTLTVSNMSPEDSSIYLCSGKTGSETQYFGPGTRLLVL.